The TCR beta chain described here comes from a study of CD8 T cells in Susac syndrome. RNA in amounts of about 0.5 to 1 ug was reverse transcribed with random hexamers. Using its own MiXCR run on the immunoSEQ multiplex PCR reads, TCRdb lists one record per CDR3 protein. Among about 20,000 distinct CDR3 sequences listed, 93% were seen once. The clonotype was recovered from a human donor in good health. Sequencing was done on a sample of CD8+ T cells from PBMCs.

CDR3 amino acids: CAISAGSYEQYF. CDR3 in DNA: TGTGCCATCAGTGCAGGATCCTACGAGCAGTACTTC. The rearrangement joins TRBV10-3 to TRBJ2-7; D not resolved. This CDR3 has 12 residues. Trimming removed 4 bases at V and 1 base at J, with 5 bases between. Germline V gene lookup returns CDR1 ENHRY and CDR2 SYGVKD.